A single sample is the source of the 23 T cell receptor beta chains below, sequenced in a study of blood T cell repertoires in COVID-19. Measured with immunoSEQ multiplex PCR; TCRdb has only the in-frame clones, and not every one. The data show 380,000 or so clones, nearly 90% seen once. Material: PBMCs or T cells enriched from blood (not recorded which). Receptors originate from a woman aged 40 to 50 with acute COVID-19.

The rearrangement joins TRBV7-9 to TRBJ1-2; possibly TRBD1 for D (6 bases). This CDR3 contains 13 residues. V lost 1 base and J 7 bases, leaving 10 bases between the germline ends. The V gene's germline CDR1 is SEHNR and CDR2 FQNEAQ (reference sequence). The CDR3 nucleotides are TGTGCCAGCAGCTTAGTTGGGACATCTGGCTACACCTTC. Translating it yields CASSLVGTSGYTF.

This sequence joins TRBV10-3 and TRBJ1-1; TRBD1 matches at 11 bases. Trimming cost V 3 bases and J 4 bases; bases outside gene matches: 4. This CDR3 has 15 residues. Per the germline V gene, CDR1 is ENHRY and CDR2 is SYGVKD. Here the CDR3 reads CAISEGTGGVTEAFF. The CDR3 nucleotides are TGTGCCATCAGTGAAGGGACAGGGGGAGTCACTGAAGCTTTCTTT.

This sequence joins TRBV4-1 and TRBJ2-4; 9 positions agree with TRBD1. The CDR3 is 17 residues long. The J segment lost 2 bases and the V segment lost 3 bases, leaving 8 bases of the junction unmatched. The germline V gene encodes CDR1 MGHRA and CDR2 YSYEKL. CDR3 in DNA: TGCGCCAGCAGCCAGCTAGAACAGGGGGCAACCAAAAACATTCAGTACTTC. This codes for CASSQLEQGATKNIQYF.

This chain connects TRBV30 to TRBJ2-5, with D hard to call. The ends were cut back, 0 bases at V and 4 bases at J, with 9 bases in the middle. The length of the CDR3 is 13 residues. The germline V gene has CDR1 GTSNPN and CDR2 SVGIG (reference sequence). The CDR3 DNA is TGTGCCTGGAGTGTGGTACTAAGAGAGACCCAGTACTTC. This translates into CAWSVVLRETQYF.

CDR3 amino acids: CASSLDYGSGGAKDEQFF. The CDR3 region has the DNA TGTGCCAGTAGCCTCGATTATGGTAGCGGGGGGGCAAAGGATGAGCAGTTCTTC. The chain couples TRBV5-4 to TRBJ2-1; 11 bases fit TRBD2. Losses at the gene ends were 8 bases for V and 8 bases for J; bases not matched to a gene: 21. The length of the CDR3 is 18 residues. Looked up from germline, CDR1 is SGHNT and CDR2 is YYREEE (reference sequence).

The rearrangement uses TRBV5-6 and TRBJ1-2, with D tentatively TRBD1 (6 bases). Germline-derived CDR1 and CDR2 are SGHDT and YYEEEE. The CDR3 totals 14 residues. V was clipped by 0 bases and J by 5 bases, with 11 bases between them. The chain's CDR3 is CASSLVQGTYGYTF. For the CDR3, the DNA is TGTGCCAGCAGCTTGGTACAGGGTACTTATGGCTACACCTTC.

The chain uses TRBV30 and TRBJ1-6; perhaps TRBD1 as D (5 bases). The CDR3 is 13 residues long. Germline V gene lookup returns CDR1 GTSNPN and CDR2 SVGIG (reference sequence). Deletions cut 1 base from V and 14 bases from J, with 15 bases between. CDR3: CAWSGGVLQALHF. The CDR3 coding sequence is TGTGCCTGGAGTGGGGGGGTTCTTCAAGCCCTCCACTTT.

The rearrangement links TRBV30 to TRBJ2-7; TRBD1 matches at 10 bases. The CDR3 loop spans 15 amino acids. Germline V gene data show CDR1 as GTSNPN and CDR2 as SVGIG (reference sequence). Unmatched junction bases numbered 9, after V lost 4 bases and J lost 3 bases. The CDR3 here is CAWKTGTGVLYEQYF. CDR3 sequence (DNA): TGTGCCTGGAAGACCGGGACAGGGGTGCTCTACGAGCAGTACTTC.

The V gene is TRBV5-1, the J gene TRBJ1-6, with 8 bases identical to TRBD1. This CDR3 is 18 amino acids long. The trim removed 4 bases at V and 0 bases at J, leaving 9 bases unmatched. CDR1 is SGHRS, CDR2 YFSETQ, per germline. CDR3 in amino acids: CASSRPKGQDSYNSPLHF. DNA of the CDR3: TGCGCCAGCAGCCGCCCCAAGGGACAGGACTCCTATAATTCACCCCTCCACTTT.

This clone turned up a few times. The chain uses TRBV4-1 and TRBJ1-6; D perhaps matches TRBD1 (5 bases). Germline V gives CDR1 MGHRA, CDR2 YSYEKL. Trimming removed 5 bases from V and 7 bases from J, with 6 bases in between. The CDR3 has 12 amino acids. CDR3 residues: CASSRQNSPLHF. Written as DNA, the CDR3 is TGCGCCAGCAGCAGACAGAATTCACCCCTCCACTTT.

This clone was picked up one time. The rearrangement links TRBV24-1 to TRBJ2-3, with TRBD1 as a possible D gene (6 bases). Trimming shortened V by 3 bases and J by 5 bases, and 11 bases separated the two germline ends. Germline lookup yields CDR1 KGHDR and CDR2 SFDVKD. The CDR3 has 14 residues. DNA for the CDR3: TGTGCCACCAGTGATACTACAGGGTTAGATACGCAGTATTTT. Protein sequence: CATSDTTGLDTQYF.

This clone was found many times. J is TRBJ2-7 and V is TRBV24-1, with D unclear. Germline V gives CDR1 KGHDR, CDR2 SFDVKD. CDR3 length: 12 residues. Trimming shortened V by 7 bases and J by 4 bases, and 10 bases separated the two germline ends. In DNA form, the CDR3 reads TGTGCCACCAGCCAGTTTGTTTACGAGCAGTACTTC. Protein sequence: CATSQFVYEQYF.

The chain uses TRBV7-8 and TRBJ2-7, with TRBD2 as a possible D gene (6 bases). CDR3 length equals 16 residues. From germline, CDR1 is SGHVS and CDR2 FQNEAQ. V dropped 4 bases and J dropped 3 bases, with 19 bases sitting between them. The CDR3 is CASSYRRDFQNYEQYF. Here the CDR3 DNA reads TGTGCCAGCAGCTATCGCCGGGACTTCCAGAACTACGAGCAGTACTTC.

V usage is TRBV19 and J usage is TRBJ1-2; TRBD1 is a possible D gene (6 bases). The V end lost 5 bases, the J end lost 2 bases, and 15 bases lay between the germline ends. The CDR3 totals 15 residues. CDR1 and CDR2 from the germline V gene are LNHDA and SQIVND (reference sequence). The CDR3 protein is CASSPLGGQNYGYTF. The CDR3 nucleotides read TGTGCCAGTAGTCCCCTGGGGGGGCAGAACTATGGCTACACCTTC.

The chain joins TRBV7-9 to TRBJ1-6; unclear D gene. The CDR3 sequence is 17 residues long. V shed 5 bases and J shed 0 bases, with 14 bases lying between them. Germline V gives CDR1 SEHNR, CDR2 FQNEAQ (reference sequence). The CDR3 coding sequence is TGTGCCAGCAGCGGGGTATTTCGGGGCTCCTATAATTCACCCCTCCACTTT. Translating it yields CASSGVFRGSYNSPLHF.

This chain connects TRBV6-6 to TRBJ1-2; the match to TRBD1 covers 8 bases. The CDR3 loop spans 14 amino acids. The germline CDR1 and CDR2 sequences are MNHNY and SVGAGI (reference sequence). J was trimmed by 0 bases and V by 4 bases; bases with no gene match: 1. For the CDR3, the DNA is TGTGCCAGCAGTTCGGGACAGGCTAACTATGGCTACACCTTC. It encodes CASSSGQANYGYTF.

This clone was seen repeatedly, ten times or more. The chain recombines TRBV6-2 or TRBV6-3 with TRBJ2-7; TRBD2 matches at 7 bases. Germline assignment: CDR1 MNHEY and CDR2 SVGEGT. The CDR3 loop spans 11 amino acids. The V and J ends lost 5 bases and 7 bases, in that order; junction bases with no gene match: 2. CDR3 DNA sequence: TGTGCCAGCAGTAGCGGGGTTGAGCAGTACTTC. This gives the protein CASSSGVEQYF.

V usage is TRBV19 and J usage is TRBJ1-5; no reliable D call. Germline V gives CDR1 LNHDA, CDR2 SQIVND (reference sequence). This CDR3 has 13 residues. Trimming shortened V by 4 bases and J by 4 bases, and 8 bases separated the two germline ends. In DNA, the CDR3 is TGTGCCAGTAGTAGACACACTAATCAGCCCCAGCATTTT. Protein: CASSRHTNQPQHF.

The chain combines TRBV29-1 with TRBJ2-7; 11 bases line up with TRBD2. Germline V lookup: CDR1 SQVTM, CDR2 ANQGSEA. J was trimmed by 0 bases and V by 4 bases; bases with no gene match: 5. CDR3 size: 15 residues. In nucleotides, the CDR3 is TGCAGCGTTGTACTAGCGGGGGCTATCTCCTACGAGCAGTACTTC. Residues: CSVVLAGAISYEQYF.

The chain carries TRBV3-1 (or the pseudogene TRBV3-2) and TRBJ2-5, with TRBD2 identical over 7 bases. V lost 2 bases, J lost 5 bases, and 5 bases stayed unmatched. Germline CDR1 LGHDT, CDR2 YNNKEL (reference sequence). The CDR3 runs to 14 residues. The CDR3 loop is CASSQSAGEETQYF. The CDR3 DNA follows: TGTGCCAGCAGCCAATCGGCGGGGGAGGAGACCCAGTACTTC.

This clone has a handful of counts. The J gene is TRBJ2-1, the V gene TRBV29-1, with 8 bases matching TRBD1. V gave up 0 bases and J gave up 0 bases; unmatched junction bases: 4. CDR3 size: 16 residues. Germline values: CDR1 SQVTM, CDR2 ANQGSEA. DNA for the CDR3: TGCAGCGTTGAAGATCAGGGGGCCGGCTCCTACAATGAGCAGTTCTTC. Translated, it gives CSVEDQGAGSYNEQFF.

The rearrangement joins TRBV12-2 to TRBJ2-5; the table's D call of TRBD2 was not tested on the DNA. TRBV12-2 counts as a pseudogene. This CDR3 has 15 amino acids. The CDR3 DNA reads as TGTGCAAGTCGTAATCAGCCGCCCGGGGGGGAGACCCAGTACTTC. Amino acids: CASRNQPPGGETQYF.

CDR3 in amino acids: CASKGAVNEKLFF. CDR3 nucleotides: TGTGCCAGCAAGGGGGCGGTTAATGAAAAACTGTTTTTT. This rearrangement joins TRBV2 to TRBJ1-4, with TRBD1 matching over 7 bases. This CDR3 spans 13 amino acids. The germline V gene encodes CDR1 SNHLY and CDR2 FYNNEI. V was pared by 7 bases and J by 4 bases, with 3 bases of the junction left unmatched.